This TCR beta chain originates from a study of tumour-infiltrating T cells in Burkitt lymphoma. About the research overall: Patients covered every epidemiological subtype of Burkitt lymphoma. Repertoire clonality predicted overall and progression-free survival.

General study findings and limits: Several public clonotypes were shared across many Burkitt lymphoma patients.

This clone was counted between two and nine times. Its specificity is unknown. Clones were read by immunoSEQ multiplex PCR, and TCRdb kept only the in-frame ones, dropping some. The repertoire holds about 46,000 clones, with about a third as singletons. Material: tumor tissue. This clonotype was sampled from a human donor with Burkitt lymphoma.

The CDR3 reads CASSARQNMNTEAFF. As DNA, the CDR3 is TGTGCCAGCAGTGCCCGGCAGAACATGAACACTGAAGCTTTCTTT. This chain connects TRBV2 to TRBJ1-1; D remains unclear. In germline, CDR1 is SNHLY, CDR2 FYNNEI. V shed 4 bases and J shed 0 bases, with 12 bases lying between them. This CDR3 region has 15 residues.